The 21 T cell receptor beta chains below come from one sample, sequenced in a study of CD8 T cells in Susac syndrome. Random-hexamer reverse transcription was applied to roughly 0.5 to 1 ug RNA. TCRdb called the immunoSEQ multiplex PCR reads again in MiXCR, with one record for every CDR3 protein. The sample has hundreds of thousands of distinct CDR3 sequences; roughly 95% are singletons. The specimen sequenced was CD4+ T cells from PBMCs. Source of these receptors: a human donor with multiple sclerosis.

The rearrangement links TRBV18 to TRBJ2-1; D call uncertain. This CDR3 has 12 amino acids. The V gene's germline CDR1 is KGHSH and CDR2 LQKENI. Trimming removed 0 bases from V and 7 bases from J, with 4 bases in between. The CDR3 nucleotides read TGTGCCAGCTCACCACCTACAAATGAGCAGTTCTTC. Amino acid sequence: CASSPPTNEQFF. Full variable domain (rest looked up from reference TRBV18 and TRBJ2-1): NAGVMQNPRHLVRRRGQEARLRCSPMKGHSHVYWYRQLPEEGLKFMVYLQKENIIDESGMPKERFSAEFPKEGPSILRIQQVVRGDSAAYFCASSPPTNEQFFGPGTRLTVL.

This chain uses TRBV20-1 with TRBJ1-5, with 7 bases aligning to TRBD1. The V gene's germline CDR1 is DFQATT and CDR2 SNEGSKA (reference sequence). With 6 bases clipped from V and 4 bases from J, the junction kept 12 bases outside the gene matches. The CDR3 is made up of 15 amino acids. CDR3 in amino acids: CSAAPEGARNQPQHF. The DNA of the CDR3 is TGCAGTGCAGCCCCGGAGGGGGCGAGGAATCAGCCCCAGCATTTT.

The sample holds one count of this clonotype. This sequence joins TRBV15 and TRBJ2-1, with 9 bases aligning to TRBD1. The CDR3 length is 15 residues. V shed 2 bases and J 10 bases; nucleotides not matched to a gene: 9. Germline CDR1 and CDR2: LNHNV and YYDKDF (reference sequence). The CDR3 DNA reads as TGTGCCACCAGCAGATCCATGGGACAGGGAATAGAGCAGTTCTTC. The encoded protein is CATSRSMGQGIEQFF.

The chain combines TRBV25-1 with TRBJ2-2; no reliable D call. CDR1 and CDR2 from the germline V gene are MGHDK and SYGVNS. With 1 base removed from V and 4 bases from J, the gap between germline ends came to 1 base. The CDR3 is 12 residues long. This chain's CDR3 is CASSESTGELFF. As DNA, the CDR3 is TGTGCCAGCAGTGAATCCACCGGGGAGCTGTTTTTT.

This chain joins TRBV2 and TRBJ1-1; D might be TRBD1 (5 bases). This CDR3 is 14 amino acids long. Germline CDR1 is SNHLY and CDR2 is FYNNEI. The ends were cut back, 6 bases at V and 0 bases at J, with 11 bases in the middle. In nucleotides, the CDR3 is TGTGCCAGCAGGGCCGGGACGGTGAACACTGAAGCTTTCTTT. Its protein product is CASRAGTVNTEAFF.

This sequence joins TRBV28 and TRBJ1-4, with D perhaps TRBD1 (6 bases). The CDR3 consists of 15 residues. Germline V gene sequence: CDR1 MDHEN, CDR2 SYDVKM. Trimming cost V 2 bases and J 8 bases, with 15 bases left between them. CDR3: CASSLKGVRNEKLFF. The CDR3 nucleotides read TGTGCCAGCAGTTTAAAGGGGGTTAGGAACGAAAAACTGTTTTTT.

This chain links TRBV27 with TRBJ2-5; TRBD1 matches at 7 bases. V trimming: 6 bases; J trimming: 5 bases; junction bases outside the gene matches: 6. The CDR3 spans 13 residues. The germline CDR1 and CDR2 sequences are MNHEY and SMNVEV (reference sequence). Here the CDR3 DNA reads TGTGCCAGCAGCCAATACAGGGGCGAGACCCAGTACTTC. This gives the protein CASSQYRGETQYF.

The rearrangement uses TRBV2 and TRBJ1-1; tentatively, D is TRBD1 (5 bases). The CDR3 spans 14 residues. Germline lookup yields CDR1 SNHLY and CDR2 FYNNEI. V lost 7 bases and J 6 bases, leaving 18 bases between the germline ends. As DNA, the CDR3 is TGTGCCAGCACTGGAGGGGCAGGGAAAGCTGAAGCTTTCTTT. This encodes CASTGGAGKAEAFF.

V gene TRBV6-5 combines with J gene TRBJ1-1; no firm D call. Germline V gene sequence: CDR1 MNHEY, CDR2 SVGAGI. V lost 0 bases and J lost 10, with 6 bases in between. CDR3 size: 11 residues. The CDR3 sequence: CASSYSGGAFF. The CDR3 coding sequence is TGTGCCAGCAGTTACTCAGGAGGAGCTTTCTTT.

This clonotype was seen only once. The chain couples TRBV20-1 to TRBJ1-1; D may be TRBD1 (5 bases). The V gene lost 4 bases and the J gene lost 3 bases, with 12 bases spanning the gap. This CDR3 is 13 amino acids long. Germline lookup yields CDR1 DFQATT and CDR2 SNEGSKA (reference sequence). As DNA, the CDR3 is TGCAGTGCTATAAAGGGGTTGTACACTGAAGCTTTCTTT. Translating gives CSAIKGLYTEAFF.

V and J are TRBV6-5 and TRBJ1-1; perhaps TRBD1 as D (5 bases). Germline CDR1 and CDR2: MNHEY and SVGAGI. V dropped 3 bases and J dropped 9 bases, with 8 bases sitting between them. This CDR3 is 11 amino acids long. The chain's CDR3 is CASSYGGQAFF. The CDR3 nucleotides are TGTGCCAGCAGTTATGGGGGACAAGCTTTCTTT.

In nucleotides, the CDR3 is TGTGCCAGCAGTGTCGGGGTAGCTAACAATGAGCAGTTCTTC. As protein: CASSVGVANNEQFF. The rearrangement joins TRBV2 to TRBJ2-1; TRBD2 is a possible D gene (5 bases). Trimming cost V 4 bases and J 5 bases, with 12 bases left between them. Germline V lookup: CDR1 SNHLY, CDR2 FYNNEI. The CDR3 loop spans 14 amino acids. The whole variable domain, remainder taken from reference TRBV2 and TRBJ2-1, is EPEVTQTPSHQVTQMGQEVILRCVPISNHLYFYWYRQILGQKVEFLVSFYNNEISEKSEIFDDQFSVERPDGSNFTLKIRSTKLEDSAMYFCASSVGVANNEQFFGPGTRLTVL.

This rearrangement joins TRBV25-1 to TRBJ1-1; tentatively, D is TRBD1 (6 bases). Trimming pared 6 bases from V and 4 bases from J, leaving 12 bases between. CDR1 and CDR2 from the germline V gene are MGHDK and SYGVNS. This CDR3 comprises 13 residues. CDR3 in amino acids: CASRGRGGTEAFF. The CDR3 DNA follows: TGTGCCAGCAGGGGCAGGGGCGGCACTGAAGCTTTCTTT.

The chain links TRBV29-1 to TRBJ1-1; maybe TRBD1 (5 bases). The germline gives CDR1 SQVTM, CDR2 ANQGSEA. There are 13 residues in the CDR3. Between the trimmed V and J ends, which lost 4 bases and 4 bases, there was a span of 13 bases. Here the CDR3 DNA reads TGCAGCGTTGCTGGACGACAGTTCACTGAAGCTTTCTTT. Protein sequence: CSVAGRQFTEAFF.

J is TRBJ2-7 and V is TRBV11-2; a weak D match, TRBD2 (5 bases). V lost 5 bases and J lost 1, with 18 bases in between. The CDR3 sequence is 16 residues long. Germline assignment: CDR1 SGHAT and CDR2 FQNNGV. The CDR3 region has the DNA TGTGCCAGCAGCCCACTGCGGGTTGGCAGTTCCTACGAGCAGTACGTC. Translation gives CASSPLRVGSSYEQYV.

The rearrangement uses TRBV7-3 and TRBJ2-7, with D unresolved. This CDR3 has 13 residues. The V end was cut by 7 bases, the J end by 7 bases, with 17 bases between. Germline V CDR1 and CDR2: SGHTA, FQGTGA. The CDR3 protein is CASIQSAASEQYF. In DNA, the CDR3 is TGTGCCAGCATCCAAAGTGCGGCGAGTGAGCAGTACTTC.

This chain joins TRBV29-1 and TRBJ2-3, with a weak D call TRBD2 (6 bases). CDR3 length equals 12 residues. Germline values: CDR1 SQVTM, CDR2 ANQGSEA. CDR3 amino acids: CRAGTSTDTQYF. CDR3 nucleotide sequence: TGCAGAGCCGGGACTAGCACAGATACGCAGTATTTT.

This clonotype was found once. V gene TRBV5-4 combines with J gene TRBJ2-7, with TRBD2 identical over 13 bases. The germline V gene has CDR1 SGHNT and CDR2 YYREEE (reference sequence). The CDR3 is 15 residues long. V lost 5 bases to trimming and J lost 3 bases; unmatched junction nucleotides: 5. Here the CDR3 DNA reads TGTGCCAGCAGACTAGCGGGAGGGCCGGTCTACGAGCAGTACGTC. It yields the protein CASRLAGGPVYEQYV.

V gene TRBV18 combines with J gene TRBJ2-6; D call uncertain. With 4 bases removed from V and 0 bases from J, the gap between germline ends came to 16 bases. Germline values: CDR1 KGHSH, CDR2 LQKENI. CDR3 length: 18 amino acids. DNA of the CDR3: TGTGCCAGCTCACGGCTAGGTCCACCCAACTCTGGGGCCAACGTCCTGACTTTC. Its protein product is CASSRLGPPNSGANVLTF.

The chain carries TRBV15 and TRBJ2-3; D is perhaps TRBD1 or TRBD2 (6 bases each). With 5 bases removed from V and 4 bases from J, the gap between germline ends came to 13 bases. Germline CDR1 is LNHNV and CDR2 is YYDKDF (reference sequence). The CDR3 has 14 amino acids. The CDR3: CATSPGGDADTQYF. CDR3 DNA sequence: TGTGCCACCAGCCCCGGGGGCGATGCAGATACGCAGTATTTT.

The V and J genes are TRBV7-6 and TRBJ2-7, with 8 bases lining up with TRBD1. This CDR3 spans 13 amino acids. With V trimmed by 1 base and J by 7 bases, 3 bases remained unmatched. Germline CDR1 is SGHVS and CDR2 is FNYEAQ. The CDR3 DNA reads TGTGCCAGCAGCTTAGGGACAGGGCGAGAGCAGTACTTC. It yields the protein CASSLGTGREQYF.